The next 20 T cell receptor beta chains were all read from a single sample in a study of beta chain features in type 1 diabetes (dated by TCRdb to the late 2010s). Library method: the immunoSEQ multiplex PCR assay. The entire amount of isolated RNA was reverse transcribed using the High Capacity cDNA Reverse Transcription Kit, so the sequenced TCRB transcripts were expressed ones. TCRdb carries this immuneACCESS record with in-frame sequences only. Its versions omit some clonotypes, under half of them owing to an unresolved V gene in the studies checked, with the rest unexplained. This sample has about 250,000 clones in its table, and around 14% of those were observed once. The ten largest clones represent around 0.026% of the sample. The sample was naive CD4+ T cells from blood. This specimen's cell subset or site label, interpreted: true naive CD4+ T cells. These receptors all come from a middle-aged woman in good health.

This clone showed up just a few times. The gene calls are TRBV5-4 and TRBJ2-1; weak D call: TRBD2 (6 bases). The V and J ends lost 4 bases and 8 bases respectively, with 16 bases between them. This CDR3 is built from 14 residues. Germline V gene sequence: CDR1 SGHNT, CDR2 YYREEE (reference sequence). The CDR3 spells CASSRDLRRDEQFF. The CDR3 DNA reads TGTGCCAGCAGCCGGGACCTCCGGAGGGATGAGCAGTTCTTC.

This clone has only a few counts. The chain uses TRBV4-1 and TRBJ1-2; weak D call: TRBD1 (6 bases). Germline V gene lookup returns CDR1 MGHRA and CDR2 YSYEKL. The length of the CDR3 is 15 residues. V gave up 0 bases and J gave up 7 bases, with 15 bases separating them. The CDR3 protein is CASSQDSQGSVGYTF. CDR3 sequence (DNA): TGCGCCAGCAGCCAAGATTCCCAGGGGAGTGTTGGCTACACCTTC.

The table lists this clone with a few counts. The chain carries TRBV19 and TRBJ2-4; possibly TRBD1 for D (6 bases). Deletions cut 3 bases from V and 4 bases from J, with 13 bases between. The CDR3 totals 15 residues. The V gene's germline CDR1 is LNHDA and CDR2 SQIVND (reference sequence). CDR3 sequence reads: CASSMGQGIKNIQYF. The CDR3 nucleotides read TGTGCCAGTAGTATGGGTCAGGGGATTAAAAACATTCAGTACTTC.

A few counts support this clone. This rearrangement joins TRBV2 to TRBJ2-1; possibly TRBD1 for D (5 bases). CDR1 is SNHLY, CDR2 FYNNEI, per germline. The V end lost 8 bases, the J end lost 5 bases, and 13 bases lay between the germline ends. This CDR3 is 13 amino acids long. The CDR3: CASHRFLDNEQFF. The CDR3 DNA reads TGTGCCAGCCACAGGTTTTTGGACAATGAGCAGTTCTTC.

The CDR3, as DNA: TGCAGCGTTGGACTAGCGGGGGTGGGCGAGACCCAGTACTTC. Protein: CSVGLAGVGETQYF. J is TRBJ2-5 and V is TRBV29-1, with TRBD2 matching over 12 bases. With 4 bases clipped from V and 5 bases from J, the junction kept 5 bases outside the gene matches. The CDR3 is 14 amino acids. CDR1 and CDR2 (germline): SQVTM, ANQGSEA.

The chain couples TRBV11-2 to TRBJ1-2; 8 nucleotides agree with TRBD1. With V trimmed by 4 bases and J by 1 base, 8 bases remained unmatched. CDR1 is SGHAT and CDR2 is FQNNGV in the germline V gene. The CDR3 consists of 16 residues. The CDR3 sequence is CASSSGDRFSNYGYTF. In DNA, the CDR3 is TGTGCCAGCAGCTCTGGGGACAGGTTTAGTAACTATGGCTACACCTTC.

DNA of the CDR3: TGCGCCAGCAGCAAACAGGGTCCTCCTAACTATGGCTACACCTTC. Its protein product is CASSKQGPPNYGYTF. This sequence joins TRBV5-1 and TRBJ1-2; the D gene is possibly TRBD1 (6 bases). Trimming stripped 4 bases from V and 0 bases from J, with 13 bases between. Germline V CDR1 and CDR2: SGHRS, YFSETQ. This CDR3 has 15 residues.

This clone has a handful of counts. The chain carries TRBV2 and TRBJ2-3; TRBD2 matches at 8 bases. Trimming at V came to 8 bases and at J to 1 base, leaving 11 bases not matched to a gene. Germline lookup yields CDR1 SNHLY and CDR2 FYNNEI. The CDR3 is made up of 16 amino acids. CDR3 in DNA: TGTGCCAGCCGGGCGGGGGGCCCACTAGGCACAGATACGCAGTATTTT. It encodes CASRAGGPLGTDTQYF.

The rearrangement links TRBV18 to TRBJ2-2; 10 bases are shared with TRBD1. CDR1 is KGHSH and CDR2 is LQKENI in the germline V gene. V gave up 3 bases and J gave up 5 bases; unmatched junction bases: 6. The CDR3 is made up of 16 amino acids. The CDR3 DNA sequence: TGTGCCAGCTCACCCGGGACAGGGGAGGTTACCGGGGAGCTGTTTTTT. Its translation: CASSPGTGEVTGELFF.

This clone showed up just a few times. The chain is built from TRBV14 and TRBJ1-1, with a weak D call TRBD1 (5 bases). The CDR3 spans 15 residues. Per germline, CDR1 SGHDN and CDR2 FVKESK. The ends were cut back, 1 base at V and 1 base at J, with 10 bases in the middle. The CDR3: CASSQAGSWNTEAFF. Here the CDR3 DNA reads TGTGCCAGCAGCCAAGCAGGGTCATGGAACACTGAAGCTTTCTTT.

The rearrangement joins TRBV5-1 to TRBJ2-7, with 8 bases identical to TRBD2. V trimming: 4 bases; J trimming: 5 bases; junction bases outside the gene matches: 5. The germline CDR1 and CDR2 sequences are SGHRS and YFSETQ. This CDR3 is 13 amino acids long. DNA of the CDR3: TGCGCCAGCAGCCCGGGGGGGGCGGACGAGCAGTACTTC. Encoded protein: CASSPGGADEQYF.

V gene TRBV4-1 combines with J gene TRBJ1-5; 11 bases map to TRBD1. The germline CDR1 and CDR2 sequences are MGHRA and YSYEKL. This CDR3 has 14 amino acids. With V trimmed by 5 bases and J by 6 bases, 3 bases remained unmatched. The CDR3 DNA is TGCGCCAGCAGCGCGGGACAGGGGGGTCAGCCCCAGCATTTT. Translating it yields CASSAGQGGQPQHF.

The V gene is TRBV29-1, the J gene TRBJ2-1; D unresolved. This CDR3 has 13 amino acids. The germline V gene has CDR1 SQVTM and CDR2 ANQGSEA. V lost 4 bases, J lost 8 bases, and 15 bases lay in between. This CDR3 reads CSVGPPGSDEQFF. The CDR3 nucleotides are TGCAGCGTTGGCCCCCCGGGTTCCGATGAGCAGTTCTTC.

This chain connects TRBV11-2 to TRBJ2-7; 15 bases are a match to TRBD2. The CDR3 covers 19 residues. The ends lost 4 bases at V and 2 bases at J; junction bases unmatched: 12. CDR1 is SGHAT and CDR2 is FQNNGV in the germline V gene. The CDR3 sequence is CASSSRTGTSGGPPYEQYF. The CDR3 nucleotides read TGTGCCAGCAGCTCAAGAACCGGGACTAGCGGGGGGCCCCCCTACGAGCAGTACTTC.

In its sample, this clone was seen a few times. The CDR3 region is CATSRDRTGETQYF. CDR3 nucleotides: TGTGCCACCAGCAGAGATCGTACAGGAGAGACCCAGTACTTC. V usage is TRBV15 and J usage is TRBJ2-5; D might be TRBD1 (5 bases). This CDR3 has 14 amino acids. Deletions cut 0 bases from V and 4 bases from J, with 9 bases between. Germline V gene data show CDR1 as LNHNV and CDR2 as YYDKDF (reference sequence).

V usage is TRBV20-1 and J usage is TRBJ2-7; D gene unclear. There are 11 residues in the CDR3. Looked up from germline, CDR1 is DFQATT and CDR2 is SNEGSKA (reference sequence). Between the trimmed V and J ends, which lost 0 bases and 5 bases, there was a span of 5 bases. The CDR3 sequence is CSARDDNEQYF. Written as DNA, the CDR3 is TGCAGTGCTAGAGACGACAACGAGCAGTACTTC.

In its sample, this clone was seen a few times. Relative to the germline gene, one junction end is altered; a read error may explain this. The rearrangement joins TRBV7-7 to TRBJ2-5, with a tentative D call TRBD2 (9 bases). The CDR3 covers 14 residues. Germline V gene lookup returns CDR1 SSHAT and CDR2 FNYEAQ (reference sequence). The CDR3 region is CASRDPGGGGAQYF. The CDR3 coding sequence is TGTGCTAGCAGGGATCCAGGGGGCGGGGGGGCCCAGTACTTC. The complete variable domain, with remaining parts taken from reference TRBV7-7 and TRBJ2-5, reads GAGVSQSPRYKVTKRGQDVTLRCDPISSHATLYWYQQALGQGPEFLTYFNYEAQPDKSGLPSDRFSAERPEGSISTLTIQRTEQRDSAMYRCASRDPGGGGAQYFGPGTRLLVL.

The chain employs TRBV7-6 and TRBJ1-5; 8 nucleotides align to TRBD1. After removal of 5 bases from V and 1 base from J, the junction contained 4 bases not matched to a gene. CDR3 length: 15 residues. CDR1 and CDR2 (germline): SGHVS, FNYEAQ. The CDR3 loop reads CASSKGDRSNQPQHF. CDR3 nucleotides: TGTGCCAGCAGCAAAGGGGACAGGAGCAATCAGCCCCAGCATTTT.

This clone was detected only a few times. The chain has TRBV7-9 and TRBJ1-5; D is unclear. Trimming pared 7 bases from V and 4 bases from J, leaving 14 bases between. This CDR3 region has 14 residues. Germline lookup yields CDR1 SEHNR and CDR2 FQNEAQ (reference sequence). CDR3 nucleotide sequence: TGTGCCAGCACCACCGGTCCCGGGAATCAGCCCCAGCATTTT. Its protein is CASTTGPGNQPQHF.

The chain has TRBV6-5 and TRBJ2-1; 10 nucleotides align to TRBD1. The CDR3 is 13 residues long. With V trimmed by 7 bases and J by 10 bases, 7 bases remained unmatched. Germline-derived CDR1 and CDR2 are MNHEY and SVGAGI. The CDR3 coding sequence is TGTGCCAGCAAAAGACAGGGGGCAGACGAGCAGTTCTTC. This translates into CASKRQGADEQFF.